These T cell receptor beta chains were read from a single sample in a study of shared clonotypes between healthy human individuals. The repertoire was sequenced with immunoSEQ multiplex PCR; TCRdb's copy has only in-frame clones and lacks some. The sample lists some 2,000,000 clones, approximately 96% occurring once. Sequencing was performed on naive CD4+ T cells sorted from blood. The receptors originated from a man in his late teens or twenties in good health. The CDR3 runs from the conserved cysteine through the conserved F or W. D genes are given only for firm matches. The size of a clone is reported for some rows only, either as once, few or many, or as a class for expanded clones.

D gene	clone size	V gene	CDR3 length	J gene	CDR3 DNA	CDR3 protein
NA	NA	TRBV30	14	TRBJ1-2	TGTGCCTGGAGTGGGGGGGCGACCCACTATGGCTACACCTTC	CAWSGGATHYGYTF
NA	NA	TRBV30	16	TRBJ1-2	TGTGCCTGGATCTTCTCTCCCCGGACCATAAACTATGGCTACACCTTC	CAWIFSPRTINYGYTF
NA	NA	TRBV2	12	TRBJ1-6	TGTGCCAGCAATAACAACAATTCACCCCTCCACTTT	CASNNNNSPLHF
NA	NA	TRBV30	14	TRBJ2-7	TGTGCCTGGAGTAGCCTAGCGAAACGCTACGAGCAGTACTTC	CAWSSLAKRYEQYF
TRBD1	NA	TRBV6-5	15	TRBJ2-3	TGTGCCAGCAGTTCGACAGGGTCATACACAGATACGCAGTATTTT	CASSSTGSYTDTQYF
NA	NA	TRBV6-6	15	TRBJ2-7	TGTGCCAGCAGTTACTCGGGGGGTAGCTCCTACGAGCAGTACTTC	CASSYSGGSSYEQYF
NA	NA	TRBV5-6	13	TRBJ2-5	TGTGCCAGCAGCTCGGGACCTCAAGAGACCCAGTACTTC	CASSSGPQETQYF
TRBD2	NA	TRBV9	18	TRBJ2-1	TGTGCCAGCAGCTCTACAGCGGGGGGCGGGGCCCCCTACAATGAGCAGTTCTTC	CASSSTAGGGAPYNEQFF
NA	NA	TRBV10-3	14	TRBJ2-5	TGTGCCATCAGGGGGCCAAACTCGCAAGAGACCCAGTACTTC	CAIRGPNSQETQYF
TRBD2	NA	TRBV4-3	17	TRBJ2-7	TGCGCCAGCAGCCAAGAGAAGATTACTAGCGGGAGCTACGAGCAGTACTTC	CASSQEKITSGSYEQYF
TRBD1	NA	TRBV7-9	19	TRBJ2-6	TGTGCCAGCACCCCCCGGGTAGGGACAGGGGTAACTGGGGCCAACGTCCTGACTTTC	CASTPRVGTGVTGANVLTF
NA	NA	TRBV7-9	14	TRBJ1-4	TGTGCCAGCAGCTTGGGGGGTATTGGTGAAAAACTGTTTTTT	CASSLGGIGEKLFF
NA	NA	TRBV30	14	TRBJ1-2	TGTGCCTGGAGTCGGGACACCACTAACTATGGCTACACCTTC	CAWSRDTTNYGYTF
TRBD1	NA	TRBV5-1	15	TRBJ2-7	TGCGCCAGCAGCAACCCGGGACAGGGATCATACGAGCAGTACTTC	CASSNPGQGSYEQYF
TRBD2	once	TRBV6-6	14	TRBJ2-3	TGTGCCAGCATCCCAAGCGGGGGCACAGATACGCAGTATTTT	CASIPSGGTDTQYF
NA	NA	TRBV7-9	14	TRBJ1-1	TGTGCCAGCAGCTTATCGAGTTTTGGCACTGAAGCTTTCTTT	CASSLSSFGTEAFF
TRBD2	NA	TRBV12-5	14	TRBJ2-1	TGTGCTAGTGGTTTATTAGCGGGCTACAATGAGCAGTTCTTC	CASGLLAGYNEQFF
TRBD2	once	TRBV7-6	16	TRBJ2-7	TGTGCCAGCAGCCTCACCGGGGGACTAGCTTCCTACGAGCAGTACTTC	CASSLTGGLASYEQYF
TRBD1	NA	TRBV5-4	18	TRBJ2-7	TGTGCCAGCAACCCATCCCCGGACAGGGGGTTTAACTTTGGCGAGCAGTACTTC	CASNPSPDRGFNFGEQYF
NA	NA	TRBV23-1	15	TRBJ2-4	TGCGCCAGCAGTCAAGCGACAGCCGCCAAAAACATTCAGTACTTC	CASSQATAAKNIQYF
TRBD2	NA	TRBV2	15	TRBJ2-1	TGTGCCAGCAGGGTACTAGCGGGGTCCTACAATGAGCAGTTCTTC	CASRVLAGSYNEQFF
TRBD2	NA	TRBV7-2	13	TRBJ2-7	TGTGCCAGCAGCTTAGGCCGACTAGCGGGGCAGTACTTC	CASSLGRLAGQYF
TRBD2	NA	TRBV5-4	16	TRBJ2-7	TGTGCCAGCAGCGTGGGTTCTAGCGGGGGGTATTACGAGCAGTACTTC	CASSVGSSGGYYEQYF
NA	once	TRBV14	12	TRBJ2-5	TGTGCCAGCAGCCAAGTAGTCGAGACCCAGTACTTC	CASSQVVETQYF
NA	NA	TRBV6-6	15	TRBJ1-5	TGTGCCAGCAGTCCCCGGGGAGATAGCAATCAGCCCCAGCATTTT	CASSPRGDSNQPQHF